The subject of this entry is one TCR beta chain. Its antigen is currently unknown. The same CDR3 also results from other DNA sequences found in this sample. The sample belongs to a study of cytomegalovirus exposure and HLA in healthy donors. Whole-study results and caveats: Listed as cytomegalovirus-associated were 150 or so TCR beta chains. Because they were indistinguishable, some V segments, including TRBV6-2 and TRBV6-3, were excluded.

13 Jbeta primers and 60 Vbeta primers were used for the PCR. Only in-frame clones appear in the TCRdb table, and some are missing; sequencing was by immunoSEQ multiplex PCR. The top ten clones hold more than 3.5% of a sample with approximately 120,000 clones, 83% of them seen once. V was trimmed by 1 base and J by 3 bases, leaving 13 bases between them. The CDR3 extends over 15 amino acids. Looked up from germline, CDR1 is SGHTA and CDR2 is FQGNSA. The chain has TRBV7-2 and TRBJ2-7, with D maybe TRBD1 (6 bases). Material for sequencing was PBMCs. The TCR originated in a woman aged 40 to 50 in good health and CMV-seropositive. The CDR3 coding sequence is TGTGCCAGCAGCTTAGAATGGGGGCGAAACTACGAGCAGTACTTC. Protein sequence: CASSLEWGRNYEQYF.